This is a list of T cell receptor beta chains from one sample in a study of vaccination and CD4 T cells after COVID-19. TCRdb reprocessed the PCR reads via MiXCR and lists one record per CDR3 protein. The sample lists roughly 3,300 distinct CDR3 sequences; 65% to 85% were seen once. These TCRs' antigens remain unknown. The sample taken for sequencing was CD4+ T cells from blood, cultured in vitro. Receptors were obtained from a human donor who had recovered from COVID-19. CDR3s leave out the opening cysteine and the closing phenylalanine or tryptophan. Each record gives: D gene, V gene, CDR3 protein. D genes are given only for firm matches.

-	TRBV13	ASSLNWGYGYT
-	TRBV7-8	ASSLASNYGYT
-	TRBV6-1	ASSGSNQPQH
TRBD1	TRBV24-1	ATRGGLSTDTQY
-	TRBV21-1	ASRNHPPHRSIYEQY
-	TRBV20-1	SVWDLREETQY
-	TRBV6-5	ASSYEREGDTEAF
-	TRBV20-1	SALMEGYSNQPQH
-	TRBV5-1	ASSTGGRNYGYT
-	TRBV20-1	SARVSRAENSPLH
TRBD2	TRBV7-8	ASSFREGAGELF
-	TRBV6-1	ASRPNRNTEAF
-	TRBV12-3/TRBV12-4	ASSFYRDRNYGYT
TRBD1	TRBV25-1	ASSHAFGTASNSPLH
-	TRBV20-1	SARGAGRGYGYT
-	TRBV12-3/TRBV12-4	ASSFREGANVLT
-	TRBV5-1	ASSVGGTILDTEAF
-	TRBV11-2	ASSLAPAVGYT
-	TRBV30	AWSVGSRNSPLH
-	TRBV12-3/TRBV12-4	ASGEGNIQY
TRBD2	TRBV19	ASSIQRGRTDTQY
-	TRBV28	ASSLSGNTEAF
-	TRBV15	ATSRDSARDGYT
-	TRBV7-9	ASSLALQGQMNTEAF
-	TRBV21-1	ASSSRLWTDHQRPQH
-	TRBV6-2/TRBV6-3	ASRFRVFSPINQPQH
-	TRBV21-1	ATSFRWADTQY
-	TRBV12-3/TRBV12-4	ASSLSLRQIGEQY
-	TRBV5-4	ASSLVAGEQY
-	TRBV12-3/TRBV12-4	ASSGEERGHWNEKLF
-	TRBV5-8	ASSFTGPEKLF